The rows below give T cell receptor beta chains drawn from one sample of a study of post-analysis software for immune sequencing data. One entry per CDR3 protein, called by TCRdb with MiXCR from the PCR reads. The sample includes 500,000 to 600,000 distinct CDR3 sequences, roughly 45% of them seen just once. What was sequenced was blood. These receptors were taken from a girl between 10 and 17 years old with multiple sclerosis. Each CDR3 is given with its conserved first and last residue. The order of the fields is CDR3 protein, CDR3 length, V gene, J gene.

CDR3 protein: CSASGTYTGELFF
CDR3 length: 13
V gene: TRBV20-1
J gene: TRBJ2-2

CDR3 protein: CASSLDGGLRNTF
CDR3 length: 13
V gene: TRBV5-1
J gene: TRBJ1-2

CDR3 protein: CASSLVKYNSPLHF
CDR3 length: 14
V gene: TRBV7-2
J gene: TRBJ1-6

CDR3 protein: CSASSATNNEQYF
CDR3 length: 13
V gene: TRBV20-1
J gene: TRBJ2-5

CDR3 protein: CRSQGLHNEQFF
CDR3 length: 12
V gene: TRBV29-1
J gene: TRBJ2-1

CDR3 protein: CASSNSGSNNEQFF
CDR3 length: 14
V gene: TRBV10-2
J gene: TRBJ2-1

CDR3 protein: CAISLGTGNYGYTF
CDR3 length: 14
V gene: TRBV10-3
J gene: TRBJ1-2

CDR3 protein: CASSPLRTLGGEQYF
CDR3 length: 15
V gene: TRBV12-3/TRBV12-4
J gene: TRBJ2-7

CDR3 protein: CASSTRVTETQYF
CDR3 length: 13
V gene: TRBV7-2
J gene: TRBJ2-5

CDR3 protein: CASSMAGGYEQYF
CDR3 length: 13
V gene: TRBV19
J gene: TRBJ2-7

CDR3 protein: CASRRDRGYNEQFF
CDR3 length: 14
V gene: TRBV6-5
J gene: TRBJ2-1

CDR3 protein: CASSQDSGVYEQYF
CDR3 length: 14
V gene: TRBV4-1
J gene: TRBJ2-7

CDR3 protein: CASDLGDTDTQYF
CDR3 length: 13
V gene: TRBV5-5
J gene: TRBJ2-3

CDR3 protein: CASSLWVGETQYF
CDR3 length: 13
V gene: TRBV5-6
J gene: TRBJ2-5

CDR3 protein: CASSLAGGYTEAFF
CDR3 length: 14
V gene: TRBV12-3/TRBV12-4
J gene: TRBJ1-1

CDR3 protein: CSARGTGVNSGANVLTF
CDR3 length: 17
V gene: TRBV20-1
J gene: TRBJ2-6

CDR3 protein: CASSQVGLAGGRSGNIQYF
CDR3 length: 19
V gene: TRBV4-1
J gene: TRBJ2-4

CDR3 protein: CASSLGTAARLTSTDTQYF
CDR3 length: 19
V gene: TRBV5-1
J gene: TRBJ2-3

CDR3 protein: CAISADSYTGELFF
CDR3 length: 14
V gene: TRBV10-3
J gene: TRBJ2-2

CDR3 protein: CASSLRSSFTQYF
CDR3 length: 13
V gene: TRBV12-3/TRBV12-4
J gene: TRBJ2-3

CDR3 protein: CASSPGKLAKNIQYF
CDR3 length: 15
V gene: TRBV11-1
J gene: TRBJ2-4

CDR3 protein: CASSLAGFEAFF
CDR3 length: 12
V gene: TRBV5-6
J gene: TRBJ1-1

CDR3 protein: CASSSEGVPNQPQHF
CDR3 length: 15
V gene: TRBV7-8
J gene: TRBJ1-5

CDR3 protein: CASSQRTGGGYNSPLHF
CDR3 length: 17
V gene: TRBV5-6
J gene: TRBJ1-6

CDR3 protein: CASILSGDRNTEAFF
CDR3 length: 15
V gene: TRBV6-6
J gene: TRBJ1-1

CDR3 protein: CAWSRLADTQYF
CDR3 length: 12
V gene: TRBV30
J gene: TRBJ2-3

CDR3 protein: CASSERLQETQYF
CDR3 length: 13
V gene: TRBV2
J gene: TRBJ2-5

CDR3 protein: CASSQRLLSTDEQYF
CDR3 length: 15
V gene: TRBV4-1
J gene: TRBJ2-7

CDR3 protein: CASSSRPTYEQYF
CDR3 length: 13
V gene: TRBV12-3/TRBV12-4
J gene: TRBJ2-7

CDR3 protein: CASSRQGQPTDTQYF
CDR3 length: 15
V gene: TRBV5-1
J gene: TRBJ2-3

CDR3 protein: CASSLALGESTEAFF
CDR3 length: 15
V gene: TRBV5-1
J gene: TRBJ1-1

CDR3 protein: CASSFGGAGGDTQYF
CDR3 length: 15
V gene: TRBV12-3/TRBV12-4
J gene: TRBJ2-3

CDR3 protein: CASSLRDSGPGEQYF
CDR3 length: 15
V gene: TRBV5-1
J gene: TRBJ2-7

CDR3 protein: CASSLGGTGRETQYF
CDR3 length: 15
V gene: TRBV7-7
J gene: TRBJ2-5

CDR3 protein: CASRWDIGDYGYTF
CDR3 length: 14
V gene: TRBV2
J gene: TRBJ1-2

CDR3 protein: CASSRESGEEFF
CDR3 length: 12
V gene: TRBV6-5
J gene: TRBJ2-1

CDR3 protein: CASSFKTGGPYSNQPQHF
CDR3 length: 18
V gene: TRBV7-2
J gene: TRBJ1-5